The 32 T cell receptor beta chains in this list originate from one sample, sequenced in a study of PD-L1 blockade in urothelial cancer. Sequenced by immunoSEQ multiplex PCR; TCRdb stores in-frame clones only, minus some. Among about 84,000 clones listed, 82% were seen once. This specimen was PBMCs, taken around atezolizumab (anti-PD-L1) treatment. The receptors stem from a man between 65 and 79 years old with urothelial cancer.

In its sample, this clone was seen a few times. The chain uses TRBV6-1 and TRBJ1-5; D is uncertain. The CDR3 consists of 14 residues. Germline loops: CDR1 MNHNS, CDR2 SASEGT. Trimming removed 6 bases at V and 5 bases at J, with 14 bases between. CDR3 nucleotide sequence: TGTGCCAGCAGGAGGAGGGCAGACCATCAGCCCCAGCATTTT. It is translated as CASRRRADHQPQHF.

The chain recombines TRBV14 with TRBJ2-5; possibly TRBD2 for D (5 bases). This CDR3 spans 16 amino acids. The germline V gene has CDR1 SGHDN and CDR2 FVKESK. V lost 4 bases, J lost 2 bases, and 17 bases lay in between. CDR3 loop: CASSPGLSWGQETQYF. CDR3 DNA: TGTGCCAGCAGCCCCGGACTTAGCTGGGGACAAGAGACCCAGTACTTC.

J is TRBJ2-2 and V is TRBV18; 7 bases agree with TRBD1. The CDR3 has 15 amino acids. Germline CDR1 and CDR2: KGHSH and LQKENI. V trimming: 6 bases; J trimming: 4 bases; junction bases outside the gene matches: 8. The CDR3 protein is CASSRDSLTTGELFF. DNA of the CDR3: TGTGCCAGCTCCCGGGACAGTCTGACCACCGGGGAGCTGTTTTTT. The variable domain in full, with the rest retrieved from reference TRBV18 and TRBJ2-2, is NAGVMQNPRHLVRRRGQEARLRCSPMKGHSHVYWYRQLPEEGLKFMVYLQKENIIDESGMPKERFSAEFPKEGPSILRIQQVVRGDSAAYFCASSRDSLTTGELFFGEGSRLTVL.

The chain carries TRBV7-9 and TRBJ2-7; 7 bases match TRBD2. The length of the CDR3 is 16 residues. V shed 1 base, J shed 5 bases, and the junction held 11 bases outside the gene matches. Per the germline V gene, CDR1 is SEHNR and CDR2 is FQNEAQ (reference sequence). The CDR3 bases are TGTGCCAGCAGCTTAGGACTGGGCGGGAGCATTAACGAGCAGTACTTC. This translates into CASSLGLGGSINEQYF.

CDR3 in amino acids: CASSLIRGGNYGYTF. CDR3 bases: TGTGCCAGCAGTCTTATCAGGGGCGGGAACTATGGCTACACCTTC. This chain joins TRBV6-1 and TRBJ1-2; D might be TRBD1 (6 bases). The germline V and J ends were trimmed by 5 bases and 2 bases, with 15 bases remaining between them. The CDR3 is 15 amino acids. Germline V gene data show CDR1 as MNHNS and CDR2 as SASEGT.

CDR3 nucleotide sequence: TGCAGCGTTGATTTGGAGAACACTAACTATGGCTACACCTTC. Translated: CSVDLENTNYGYTF. The V call is TRBV29-1, the J call TRBJ1-2, with no clear D. Looked up from germline, CDR1 is SQVTM and CDR2 is ANQGSEA. Trimming pared 3 bases from V and 0 bases from J, leaving 11 bases between. The CDR3 totals 14 residues.

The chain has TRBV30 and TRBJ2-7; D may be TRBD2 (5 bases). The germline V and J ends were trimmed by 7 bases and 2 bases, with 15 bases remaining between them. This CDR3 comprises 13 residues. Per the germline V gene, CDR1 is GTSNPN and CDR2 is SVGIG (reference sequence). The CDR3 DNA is TGTGCCTCGGTACGGGGTAAGCCCTACGAGCAGTACTTC. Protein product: CASVRGKPYEQYF.

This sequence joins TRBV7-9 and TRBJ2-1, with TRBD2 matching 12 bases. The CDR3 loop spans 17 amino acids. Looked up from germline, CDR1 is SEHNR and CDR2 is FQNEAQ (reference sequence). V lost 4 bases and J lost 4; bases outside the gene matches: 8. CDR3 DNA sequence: TGTGCCAGCAGCTCCAGTTCACTAGCGGGAGGTTACAATGAGCAGTTCTTC. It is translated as CASSSSSLAGGYNEQFF.

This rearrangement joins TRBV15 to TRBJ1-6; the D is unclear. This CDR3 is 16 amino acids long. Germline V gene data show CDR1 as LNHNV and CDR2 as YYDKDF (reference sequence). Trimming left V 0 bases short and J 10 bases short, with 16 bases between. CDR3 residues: CATSRDHEALLSPLHF. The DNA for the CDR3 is TGTGCCACCAGCAGAGATCATGAGGCGTTGTTGTCACCCCTCCACTTT.

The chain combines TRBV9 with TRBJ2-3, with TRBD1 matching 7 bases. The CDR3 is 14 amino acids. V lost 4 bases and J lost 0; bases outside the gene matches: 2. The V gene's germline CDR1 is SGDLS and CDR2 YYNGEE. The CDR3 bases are TGTGCCAGCAGCTCGGGACAGAGCACAGATACGCAGTATTTT. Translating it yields CASSSGQSTDTQYF.

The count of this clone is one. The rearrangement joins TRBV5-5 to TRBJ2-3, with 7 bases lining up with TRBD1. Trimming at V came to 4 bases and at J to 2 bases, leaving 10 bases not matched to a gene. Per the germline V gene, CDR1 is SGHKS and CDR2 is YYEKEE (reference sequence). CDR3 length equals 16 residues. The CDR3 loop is CASSRTPTGTTDTQYF. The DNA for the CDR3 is TGTGCCAGCAGCCGGACTCCGACAGGGACCACAGATACGCAGTATTTT.

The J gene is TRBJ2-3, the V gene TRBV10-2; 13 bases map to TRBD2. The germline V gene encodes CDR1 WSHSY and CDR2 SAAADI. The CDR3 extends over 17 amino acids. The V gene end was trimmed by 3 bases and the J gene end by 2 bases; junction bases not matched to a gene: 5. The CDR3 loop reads CASSEWTSGGHTDTQYF. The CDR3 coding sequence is TGCGCCAGCAGTGAATGGACTAGCGGGGGCCACACAGATACGCAGTATTTT.

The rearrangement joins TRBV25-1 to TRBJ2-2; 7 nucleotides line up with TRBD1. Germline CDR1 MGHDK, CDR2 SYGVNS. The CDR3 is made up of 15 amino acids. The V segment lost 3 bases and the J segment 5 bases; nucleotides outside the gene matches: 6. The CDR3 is CASSDPTGQTGELFF. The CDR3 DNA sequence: TGTGCCAGCAGTGACCCGACAGGGCAAACCGGGGAGCTGTTTTTT.

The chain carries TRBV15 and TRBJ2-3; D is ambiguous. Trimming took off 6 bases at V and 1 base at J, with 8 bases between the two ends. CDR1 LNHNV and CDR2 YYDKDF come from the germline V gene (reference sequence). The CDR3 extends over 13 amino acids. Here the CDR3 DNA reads TGTGCCACCAGATCCTCGGGCACAGATACGCAGTATTTT. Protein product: CATRSSGTDTQYF.

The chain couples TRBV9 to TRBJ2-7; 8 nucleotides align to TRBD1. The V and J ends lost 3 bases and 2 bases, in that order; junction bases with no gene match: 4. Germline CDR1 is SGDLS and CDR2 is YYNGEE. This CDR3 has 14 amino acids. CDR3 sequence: CASSAGTGPYEQYF. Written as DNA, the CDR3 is TGTGCCAGCAGCGCCGGGACAGGACCCTACGAGCAGTACTTC. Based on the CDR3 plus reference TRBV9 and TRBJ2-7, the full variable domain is DSGVTQTPKHLITATGQRVTLRCSPRSGDLSVYWYQQSLDQGLQFLIQYYNGEERAKGNILERFSAQQFPDLHSELNLSSLELGDSALYFCASSAGTGPYEQYFGPGTRLTVT.

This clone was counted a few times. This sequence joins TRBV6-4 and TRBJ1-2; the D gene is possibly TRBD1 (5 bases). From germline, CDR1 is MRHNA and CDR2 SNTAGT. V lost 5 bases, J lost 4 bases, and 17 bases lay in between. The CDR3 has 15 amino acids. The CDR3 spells CASSPTGGFGYGYTF. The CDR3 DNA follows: TGTGCCAGCAGTCCAACGGGGGGGTTCGGCTATGGCTACACCTTC.

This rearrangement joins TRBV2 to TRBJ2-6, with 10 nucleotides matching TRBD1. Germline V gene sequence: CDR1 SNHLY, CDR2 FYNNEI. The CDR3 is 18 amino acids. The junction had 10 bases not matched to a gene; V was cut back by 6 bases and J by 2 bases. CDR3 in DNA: TGTGCCAGCAGAACCGGGACAGGGGTTCTTGCTGGGGCCAACGTCCTGACTTTC. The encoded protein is CASRTGTGVLAGANVLTF.

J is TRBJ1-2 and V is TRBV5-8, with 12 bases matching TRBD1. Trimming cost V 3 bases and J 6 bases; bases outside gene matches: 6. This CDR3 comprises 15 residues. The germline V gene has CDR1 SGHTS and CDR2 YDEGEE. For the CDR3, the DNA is TGTGCCAGCAGCTGGGGGACAGGGGGCGTAAATGGCTACACCTTC. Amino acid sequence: CASSWGTGGVNGYTF. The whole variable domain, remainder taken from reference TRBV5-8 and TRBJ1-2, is EAGVTQSPTHLIKTRGQQATLRCSPISGHTSVYWYQQALGLGLQFLLWYDEGEERNRGNFPPRFSGRQFPNYSSELNVNALELEDSALYLCASSWGTGGVNGYTFGSGTRLTVV.

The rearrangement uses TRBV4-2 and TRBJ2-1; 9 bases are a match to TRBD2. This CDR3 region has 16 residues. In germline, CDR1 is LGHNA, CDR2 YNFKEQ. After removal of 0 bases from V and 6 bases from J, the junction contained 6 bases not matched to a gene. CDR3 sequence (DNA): TGTGCCAGCAGCCAAGATGGGGGTAGCGGGGGCAATGAGCAGTTCTTC. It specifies CASSQDGGSGGNEQFF.

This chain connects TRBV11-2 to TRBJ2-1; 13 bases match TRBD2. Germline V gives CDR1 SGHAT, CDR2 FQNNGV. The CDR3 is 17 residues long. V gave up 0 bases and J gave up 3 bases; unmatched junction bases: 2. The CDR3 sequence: CASSLELAGGFYNEQFF. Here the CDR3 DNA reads TGTGCCAGCAGCTTAGAACTAGCGGGAGGGTTCTACAATGAGCAGTTCTTC.

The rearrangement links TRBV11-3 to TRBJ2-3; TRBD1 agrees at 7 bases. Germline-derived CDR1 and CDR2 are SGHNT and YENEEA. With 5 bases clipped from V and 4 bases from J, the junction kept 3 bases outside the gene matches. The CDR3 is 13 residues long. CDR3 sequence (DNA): TGTGCCAGCAGCGTACAGGGGTCAGATACGCAGTATTTT. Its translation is CASSVQGSDTQYF.

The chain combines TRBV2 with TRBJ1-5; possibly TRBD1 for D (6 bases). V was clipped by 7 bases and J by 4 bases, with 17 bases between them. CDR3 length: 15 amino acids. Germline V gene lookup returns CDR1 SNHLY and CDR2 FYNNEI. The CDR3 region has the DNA TGTGCCAGCAACCGGGACACTACAAGAAATCAGCCCCAGCATTTT. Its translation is CASNRDTTRNQPQHF.

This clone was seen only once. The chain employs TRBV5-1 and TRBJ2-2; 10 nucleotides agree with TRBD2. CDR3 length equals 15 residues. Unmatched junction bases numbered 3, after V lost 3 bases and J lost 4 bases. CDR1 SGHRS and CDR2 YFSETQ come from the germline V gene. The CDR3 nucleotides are TGCGCCAGCAGCTCAGCGGGGGGGAGCACCGGGGAGCTGTTTTTT. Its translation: CASSSAGGSTGELFF.

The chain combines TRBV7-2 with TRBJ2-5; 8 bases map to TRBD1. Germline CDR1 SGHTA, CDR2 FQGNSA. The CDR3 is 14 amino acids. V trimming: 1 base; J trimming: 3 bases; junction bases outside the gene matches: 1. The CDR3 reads CASSLGQGKETQYF. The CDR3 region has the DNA TGTGCCAGCAGCTTAGGACAGGGGAAAGAGACCCAGTACTTC.

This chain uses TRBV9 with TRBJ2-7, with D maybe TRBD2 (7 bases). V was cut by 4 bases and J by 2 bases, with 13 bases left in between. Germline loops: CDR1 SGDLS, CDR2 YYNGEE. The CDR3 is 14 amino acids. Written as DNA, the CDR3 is TGTGCCAGCAGCCGGAGGGGGGGGACCTACGAGCAGTACTTC. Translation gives CASSRRGGTYEQYF.

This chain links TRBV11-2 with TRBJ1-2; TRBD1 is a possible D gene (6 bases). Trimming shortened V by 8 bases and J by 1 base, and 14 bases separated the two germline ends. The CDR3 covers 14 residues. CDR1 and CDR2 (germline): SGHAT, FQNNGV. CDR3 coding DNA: TGTGCCAGCGGCCCCGGGACAAATAACTATGGCTACACCTTC. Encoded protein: CASGPGTNNYGYTF.

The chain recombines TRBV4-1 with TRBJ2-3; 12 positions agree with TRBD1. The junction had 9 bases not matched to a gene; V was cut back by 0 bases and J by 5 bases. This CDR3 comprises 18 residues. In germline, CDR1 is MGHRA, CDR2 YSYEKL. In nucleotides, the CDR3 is TGCGCCAGCAGCCAAGATCTAGGGGGACAGGGGGCTGGAGATACGCAGTATTTT. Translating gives CASSQDLGGQGAGDTQYF.

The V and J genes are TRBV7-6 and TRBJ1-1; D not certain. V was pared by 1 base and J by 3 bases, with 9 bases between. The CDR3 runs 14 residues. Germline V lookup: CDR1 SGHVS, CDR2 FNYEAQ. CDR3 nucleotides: TGTGCCAGCAGCTTAGATTGGGGAGACACTGAAGCTTTCTTT. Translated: CASSLDWGDTEAFF.

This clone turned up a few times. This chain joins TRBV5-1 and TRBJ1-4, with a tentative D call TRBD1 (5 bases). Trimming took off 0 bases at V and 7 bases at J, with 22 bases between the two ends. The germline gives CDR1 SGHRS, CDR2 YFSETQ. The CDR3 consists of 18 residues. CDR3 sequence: CASSLGRFRGALSEKLFF. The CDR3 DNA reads TGCGCCAGCAGCTTGGGAAGGTTTAGGGGTGCCCTTAGTGAAAAACTGTTTTTT.

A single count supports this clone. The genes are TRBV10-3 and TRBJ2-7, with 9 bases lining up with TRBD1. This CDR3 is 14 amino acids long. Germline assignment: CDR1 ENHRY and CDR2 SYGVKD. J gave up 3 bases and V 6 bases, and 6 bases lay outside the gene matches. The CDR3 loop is CAIRPGQGYYEQYF. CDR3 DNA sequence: TGTGCCATCAGGCCGGGACAGGGCTACTACGAGCAGTACTTC.

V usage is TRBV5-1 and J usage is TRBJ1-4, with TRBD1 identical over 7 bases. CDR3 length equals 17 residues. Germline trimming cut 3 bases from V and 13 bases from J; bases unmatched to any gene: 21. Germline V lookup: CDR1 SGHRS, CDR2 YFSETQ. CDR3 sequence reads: CASSSDLTGTVTSRLFF. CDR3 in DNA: TGCGCCAGCAGCTCAGATCTGACCGGGACAGTTACCTCTAGACTGTTTTTT.

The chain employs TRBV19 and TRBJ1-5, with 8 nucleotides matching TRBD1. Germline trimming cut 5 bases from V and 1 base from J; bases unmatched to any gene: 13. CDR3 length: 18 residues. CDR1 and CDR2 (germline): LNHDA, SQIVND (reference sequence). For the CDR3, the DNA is TGTGCCAGTAGTCGACCGACAGGGGATGTAGTAAGCAATCAGCCCCAGCATTTT. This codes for CASSRPTGDVVSNQPQHF.